Below are 20 T cell receptor beta chains sequenced from a single sample in a study of regulatory T cells in long-lasting Graves disease. Building of the TCR beta libraries involved iRepertoire HTBI primers and Arm-PCR of CDR3 regions. One entry per CDR3 protein, called by TCRdb with MiXCR from the multiplex PCR reads. The sample includes 450,000 or so distinct CDR3 sequences, 22% of them seen just once. Time point given: persistent/refractory GD, antithyroid drugs over 5 years with positive TRAb. With RNA extracted from PBMCs as input, the TCR library was made. The specimen was peripheral blood mononuclear cells (PBMCs), collected when the disease was refractory, from a patient treated with antithyroid drugs. These receptors all come from a female donor with Graves disease.

This clonotype appeared many times. The chain employs TRBV28 and TRBJ1-2; a possible D gene is TRBD1 (6 bases). Trimming removed 8 bases from V and 7 bases from J, with 11 bases in between. The CDR3 covers 11 residues. The germline CDR1 and CDR2 sequences are MDHEN and SYDVKM. The CDR3 DNA reads as TGTGCCAGCGGGGGCCTGGCTGGCTACACCTTC. Its translation: CASGGLAGYTF.

The CDR3 loop is CSVGASYDSGELFF. For the CDR3, the DNA is TGCAGCGTTGGGGCTAGCTACGACTCCGGGGAGCTGTTTTTT. The chain is built from TRBV29-1 and TRBJ2-2, with D perhaps TRBD2 (5 bases). The CDR3 extends over 14 amino acids. Trimming took 4 bases from V and 6 from J, leaving 15 bases between them. Looked up from germline, CDR1 is SQVTM and CDR2 is ANQGSEA.

This clonotype was counted only a few times. An end of the junction differs from the germline gene, which may be a read error. The chain joins TRBV7-7 to TRBJ2-5; D is perhaps TRBD1 (5 bases). Per germline, CDR1 SSHAT and CDR2 FNYEAQ (reference sequence). This CDR3 spans 14 amino acids. The CDR3 reads CASSQTPQGVAQYF. DNA for the CDR3: TGTGCTAGCAGCCAAACACCTCAGGGTGTGGCCCAGTACTTC.

This clonotype was seen a handful of times. The CDR3 nucleotides are TGTGCCAGCAGACAGACCAACACTGAAGCTTTCTTT. This codes for CASRQTNTEAFF. The chain combines TRBV12-3 or TRBV12-4 with TRBJ1-1; D call uncertain. CDR3 length: 12 amino acids. Trimming stripped 6 bases from V and 2 bases from J, with 7 bases between.

This clonotype has at least ten counts. The CDR3 here is CASSTWTGDSEKLFF. CDR3 sequence (DNA): TGTGCCAGCAGCACCTGGACAGGGGATAGCGAAAAACTGTTTTTT. The rearrangement uses TRBV7-2 and TRBJ1-4; 9 nucleotides line up with TRBD1. Germline V gives CDR1 SGHTA, CDR2 FQGNSA. The CDR3 covers 15 residues. The V gene end was trimmed by 5 bases and the J gene end by 8 bases; junction bases not matched to a gene: 9. Full variable domain (remainder filled in from reference TRBV7-2 and TRBJ1-4): GAGVSQSPSNKVTEKGKDVELRCDPISGHTALYWYRQSLGQGLEFLIYFQGNSAPDKSGLPSDRFSAERTGGSVSTLTIQRTQQEDSAVYLCASSTWTGDSEKLFFGSGTQLSVL.

The chain has TRBV5-1 and TRBJ2-7; tentatively, D is TRBD2 (6 bases). V was clipped by 1 base and J by 5 bases, with 10 bases between them. The CDR3 has 13 residues. The germline CDR1 and CDR2 sequences are SGHRS and YFSETQ. Written as DNA, the CDR3 is TGCGCCAGCAGCTTGAAGACGGGGGACGAGCAGTACTTC. This sequence encodes CASSLKTGDEQYF.

This clonotype was recorded a few times. This chain joins TRBV19 and TRBJ1-1, with a tentative D call TRBD1 (6 bases). The CDR3 is made up of 15 amino acids. Deletions cut 5 bases from V and 6 bases from J, with 19 bases between. CDR1 is LNHDA, CDR2 SQIVND, per germline (reference sequence). CDR3 loop: CASSGGWVVGAEAFF. CDR3 DNA: TGTGCCAGTAGTGGGGGCTGGGTGGTGGGGGCTGAAGCTTTCTTT. Combining the CDR3 with reference TRBV19 and TRBJ1-1 gives the whole variable domain DGGITQSPKYLFRKEGQNVTLSCEQNLNHDAMYWYRQDPGQGLRLIYYSQIVNDFQKGDIAEGYSVSREKKESFPLTVTSAQKNPTAFYLCASSGGWVVGAEAFFGQGTRLTVV.

There are a few counts of this clonotype. The chain is built from TRBV24-1 and TRBJ1-5; possibly TRBD1 for D (6 bases). Germline V lookup: CDR1 KGHDR, CDR2 SFDVKD. V lost 3 bases, J lost 6 bases, and 14 bases lay in between. CDR3 length: 15 residues. The DNA for the CDR3 is TGTGCCACCAGTGATAGGGGGTCGGGGGGTCAGCCCCAGCATTTT. As protein: CATSDRGSGGQPQHF.

This clonotype was counted a few times. The chain links TRBV5-1 to TRBJ2-7; D is ambiguous. The V gene lost 3 bases and the J gene lost 3 bases, with 10 bases spanning the gap. CDR3 size: 13 residues. CDR1 is SGHRS and CDR2 is YFSETQ in the germline V gene. CDR3 loop: CASSYDVGYEQYF. The CDR3 coding sequence is TGCGCCAGCAGCTACGACGTTGGCTACGAGCAGTACTTC.

This clonotype occurred a few times. The CDR3 protein is CASSLGGGKWTEAFF. The CDR3, as DNA: TGTGCCAGCAGCTTAGGGGGGGGGAAGTGGACTGAAGCTTTCTTT. The gene calls are TRBV7-3 and TRBJ1-1; TRBD1 might be the D (5 bases). CDR1 is SGHTA and CDR2 is FQGTGA in the germline V gene. The CDR3 is 15 residues long. The V end was cut by 2 bases, the J end by 5 bases, with 15 bases between.

In this sample, this clonotype turned up a few times. V gene TRBV30 combines with J gene TRBJ2-7; 8 bases line up with TRBD2. V gave up 4 bases and J gave up 5 bases; unmatched junction bases: 7. The CDR3 spans 13 residues. Germline V gene sequence: CDR1 GTSNPN, CDR2 SVGIG (reference sequence). CDR3 amino acids: CAWNGGAMNEQYF. The CDR3, as DNA: TGTGCCTGGAACGGGGGGGCTATGAACGAGCAGTACTTC.

The genes are TRBV6-1 and TRBJ2-3; 7 bases map to TRBD2. V shed 9 bases, J shed 6 bases, and the junction held 9 bases outside the gene matches. CDR1 MNHNS and CDR2 SASEGT come from the germline V gene. This CDR3 is 13 amino acids long. This chain's CDR3 is CASLDLGGDTQYF. Here the CDR3 DNA reads TGTGCCAGTCTTGACTTGGGAGGGGATACGCAGTATTTT.

This clonotype has more than one count but fewer than ten. The rearrangement uses TRBV11-2 and TRBJ2-7, with D possibly matching TRBD2 (5 bases). V was clipped by 4 bases and J by 6 bases, with 16 bases between them. Germline V CDR1 and CDR2: SGHAT, FQNNGV. CDR3 length: 14 amino acids. The CDR3 DNA is TGTGCCAGCAGCTCCCTCGAGGGTTTCAGCGAGCAGTACTTC. It yields the protein CASSSLEGFSEQYF.

The chain combines TRBV6-1 with TRBJ2-4; 11 nucleotides agree with TRBD2. CDR1 MNHNS and CDR2 SASEGT come from the germline V gene. The CDR3 covers 17 residues. Trimming at V came to 7 bases and at J to 3 bases, leaving 11 bases not matched to a gene. The CDR3 loop is CASNHPGLADLKNIQYF. The CDR3, as DNA: TGTGCCAGCAACCATCCGGGACTAGCGGATCTCAAAAACATTCAGTACTTC.

J is TRBJ2-7 and V is TRBV6-2 or TRBV6-3; tentatively, D is TRBD1 (5 bases). Trimming stripped 4 bases from V and 4 bases from J, with 14 bases between. CDR3 length equals 14 residues. The germline V gene has CDR1 MNHEY and CDR2 SVGEGT. The CDR3 sequence: CASSSPGNGYEQYF. In DNA form, the CDR3 reads TGTGCCAGCAGTTCCCCAGGGAATGGATACGAGCAGTACTTC.

This clonotype was observed a handful of times. The CDR3 carries no conserved terminal phenylalanine or tryptophan, so it likely arises from a read error. V usage is TRBV7-9 and J usage is TRBJ2-4; perhaps TRBD2 as D (5 bases). Germline V gives CDR1 SEHNR, CDR2 FQNEAQ (reference sequence). This CDR3 is built from 14 residues. The ends were cut back, 5 bases at V and 7 bases at J, with 15 bases in the middle. This chain's CDR3 is CASSPRTAGNIQYL. CDR3 nucleotides: TGTGCCAGCAGCCCCCGGACTGCGGGCAACATTCAGTACCTC.

This clonotype was picked up many times. The CDR3 DNA reads as TGTGCCAGCAGTTATAAGGAAAATCAGCCCCAGCATTTT. Its translation is CASSYKENQPQHF. The V call is TRBV6-2 or TRBV6-3, the J call TRBJ1-5; D unclear. Germline V gene data show CDR1 as MNHEY and CDR2 as SVGEGT. Between the trimmed V and J ends, which lost 3 bases and 4 bases, there was a span of 7 bases. This CDR3 comprises 13 residues.

This clonotype was counted ten times or more. The chain recombines TRBV28 with TRBJ2-7; D is tentatively TRBD1 or TRBD2 (5 bases each). Trimming cost V 6 bases and J 0 bases, with 12 bases left between them. Germline V gene sequence: CDR1 MDHEN, CDR2 SYDVKM. The CDR3 has 14 amino acids. CDR3 region: CASSQRDASYEQYF. CDR3 bases: TGTGCCAGCAGCCAACGGGACGCCTCCTACGAGCAGTACTTC.

This clonotype appeared a few times. The chain links TRBV7-3 to TRBJ1-1; no clear D gene. CDR1 is SGHTA and CDR2 is FQGTGA in the germline V gene. The V end was cut by 8 bases, the J end by 0 bases, with 10 bases between. The length of the CDR3 is 13 residues. In DNA, the CDR3 is TGTGCCAGCCGGCGGGCTCTGAACACTGAAGCTTTCTTT. Translating gives CASRRALNTEAFF. Filled out from reference TRBV7-3 and TRBJ1-1, the complete variable domain reads GAGVSQTPSNKVTEKGKYVELRCDPISGHTALYWYRQSLGQGPEFLIYFQGTGAADDSGLPNDRFFAVRPEGSVSTLKIQRTERGDSAVYLCASRRALNTEAFFGQGTRLTVV.

Many counts were recorded for this clonotype. The CDR3 DNA is TGTGCCAGCAGTTTAGTGGGGGCGACCCAAGAGACCCAGTACTTC. Translation: CASSLVGATQETQYF. This chain joins TRBV28 and TRBJ2-5; maybe TRBD1 (6 bases). Germline CDR1 reads MDHEN; CDR2 reads SYDVKM. CDR3 size: 15 residues. V dropped 2 bases and J dropped 1 base, with 11 bases sitting between them.